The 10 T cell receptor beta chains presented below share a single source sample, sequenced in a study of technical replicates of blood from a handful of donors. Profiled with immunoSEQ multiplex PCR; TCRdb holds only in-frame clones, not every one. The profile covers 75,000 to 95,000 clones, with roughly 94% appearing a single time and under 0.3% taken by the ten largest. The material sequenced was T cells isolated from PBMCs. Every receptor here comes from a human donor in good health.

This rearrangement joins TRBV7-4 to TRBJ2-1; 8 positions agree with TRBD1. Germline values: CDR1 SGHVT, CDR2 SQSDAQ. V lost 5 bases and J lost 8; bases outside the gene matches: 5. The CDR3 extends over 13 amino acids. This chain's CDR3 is CASSHDRGHEQFF. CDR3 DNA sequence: TGTGCCAGCAGCCACGACAGGGGCCATGAGCAGTTCTTC.

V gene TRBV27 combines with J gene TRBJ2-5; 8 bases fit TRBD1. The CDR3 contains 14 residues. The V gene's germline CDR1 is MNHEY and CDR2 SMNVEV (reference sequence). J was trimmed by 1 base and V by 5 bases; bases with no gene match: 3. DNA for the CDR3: TGTGCCAGCAGTGTTGGACAGGGCCAAGAGACCCAGTACTTC. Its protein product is CASSVGQGQETQYF.

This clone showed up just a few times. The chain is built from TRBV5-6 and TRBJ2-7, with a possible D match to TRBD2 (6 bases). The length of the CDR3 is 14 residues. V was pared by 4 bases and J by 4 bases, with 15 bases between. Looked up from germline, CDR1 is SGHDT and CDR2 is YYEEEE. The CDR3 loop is CASSDRDSHYEQYF. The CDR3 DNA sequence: TGTGCCAGCAGCGACCGGGACTCCCATTACGAGCAGTACTTC.

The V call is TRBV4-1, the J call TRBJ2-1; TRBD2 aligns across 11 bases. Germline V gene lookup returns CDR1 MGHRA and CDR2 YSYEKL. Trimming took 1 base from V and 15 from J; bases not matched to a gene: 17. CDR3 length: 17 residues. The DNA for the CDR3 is TGCGCCAGCAGCCAAGGCGATAGGCTAGCGGGGGGCCTCATCTGGTTCTTC. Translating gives CASSQGDRLAGGLIWFF.

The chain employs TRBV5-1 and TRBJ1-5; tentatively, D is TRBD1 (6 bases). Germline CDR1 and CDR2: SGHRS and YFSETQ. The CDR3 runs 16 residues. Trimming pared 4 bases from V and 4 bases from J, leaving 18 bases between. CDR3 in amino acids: CASSQFGGPENQPQHF. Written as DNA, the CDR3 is TGCGCCAGCAGCCAATTTGGGGGCCCTGAGAATCAGCCCCAGCATTTT.

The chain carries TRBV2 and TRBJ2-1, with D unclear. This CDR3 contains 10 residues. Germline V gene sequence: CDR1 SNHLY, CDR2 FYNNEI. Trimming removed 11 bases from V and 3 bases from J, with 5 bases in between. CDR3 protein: CAVGYNEQFF. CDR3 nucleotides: TGTGCCGTCGGCTACAATGAGCAGTTCTTC.

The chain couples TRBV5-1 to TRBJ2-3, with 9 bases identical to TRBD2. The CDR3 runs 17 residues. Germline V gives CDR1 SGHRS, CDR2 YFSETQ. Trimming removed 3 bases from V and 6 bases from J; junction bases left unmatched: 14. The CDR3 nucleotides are TGCGCCAGCAGCTATCAAACCATAGCGGGGGTCCGCGATACGCAGTATTTT. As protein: CASSYQTIAGVRDTQYF.

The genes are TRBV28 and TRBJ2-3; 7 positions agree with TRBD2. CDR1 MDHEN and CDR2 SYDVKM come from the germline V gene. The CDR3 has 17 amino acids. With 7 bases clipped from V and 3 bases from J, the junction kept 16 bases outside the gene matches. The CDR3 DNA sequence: TGTGCCAGCAATTCGGGGTGGGTTGGCGGGAGTACAGATACGCAGTATTTT. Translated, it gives CASNSGWVGGSTDTQYF. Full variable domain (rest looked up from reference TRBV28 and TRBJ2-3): DVKVTQSSRYLVKRTGEKVFLECVQDMDHENMFWYRQDPGLGLRLIYFSYDVKMKEKGDIPEGYSVSREKKERFSLILESASTNQTSMYLCASNSGWVGGSTDTQYFGPGTRLTVL.

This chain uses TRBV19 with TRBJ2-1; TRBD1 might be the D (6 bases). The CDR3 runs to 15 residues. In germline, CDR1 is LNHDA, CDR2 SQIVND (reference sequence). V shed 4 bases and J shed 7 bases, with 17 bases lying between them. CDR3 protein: CASSKLAGTRNEQFF. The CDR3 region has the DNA TGTGCCAGTAGTAAGCTAGCCGGGACAAGAAATGAGCAGTTCTTC.

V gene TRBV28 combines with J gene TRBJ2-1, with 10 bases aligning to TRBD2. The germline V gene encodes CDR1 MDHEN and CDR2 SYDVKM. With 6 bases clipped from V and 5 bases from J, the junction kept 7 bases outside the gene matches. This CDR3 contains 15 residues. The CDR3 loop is CASRSLAGYNNEQFF. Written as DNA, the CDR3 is TGTGCCAGCAGATCACTAGCGGGATACAACAATGAGCAGTTCTTC.